These 24 T cell receptor beta chains originate from one sample sequenced in a study of long-term antiretroviral therapy in people with HIV. This was the immunoSEQ v3.0 assay at survey level. Libraries were prepared by immunoSEQ multiplex PCR; TCRdb keeps only in-frame clonotypes and omits some of them. The sample carries under 20,000 clones, over 75% recorded once. This specimen was unsorted PBMCs, taken less than 2.2 years before starting antiretroviral therapy. Receptors originate from a man aged 25 to 40 with HIV.

This clone was found once. V and J are TRBV19 and TRBJ2-3, with TRBD2 identical over 14 bases. Germline CDR1 and CDR2: LNHDA and SQIVND (reference sequence). Trimming removed 5 bases from V and 2 bases from J; junction bases left unmatched: 6. The length of the CDR3 is 17 residues. This CDR3 reads CASSPGLAGGSTDTQYF. DNA for the CDR3: TGTGCCAGTAGTCCCGGACTAGCGGGGGGCTCCACAGATACGCAGTATTTT.

The chain is built from TRBV6-1 and TRBJ2-7; D is undetermined. This CDR3 spans 13 amino acids. Germline CDR1 and CDR2: MNHNS and SASEGT. V was trimmed by 7 bases and J by 1 base, leaving 11 bases between them. CDR3 nucleotides: TGTGCCAGCACAAACAGTCGTTCCTACGAGCAGTACTTC. Protein sequence: CASTNSRSYEQYF.

The V gene is TRBV6-5, the J gene TRBJ2-5, with 11 bases matching TRBD2. The CDR3 extends over 16 amino acids. The germline V gene encodes CDR1 MNHEY and CDR2 SVGAGI. V was pared by 1 base and J by 1 base, with 2 bases of the junction left unmatched. For the CDR3, the DNA is TGTGCCAGCAGTTACTTTAGCGGGAGGGGCCAAGAGACCCAGTACTTC. Encoded protein: CASSYFSGRGQETQYF.

J is TRBJ2-7 and V is TRBV29-1; D may be TRBD2 (6 bases). Per germline, CDR1 SQVTM and CDR2 ANQGSEA. Between the trimmed V and J ends, which lost 6 bases and 3 bases, there was a span of 12 bases. The CDR3 has 12 residues. The CDR3 DNA sequence: TGCAGCGTCCTAAAGACTAGCTACGAGCAGTACTTC. Translating gives CSVLKTSYEQYF.

J is TRBJ2-2 and V is TRBV9; D is unclear. The V and J ends lost 1 base and 0 bases respectively, with 7 bases between them. Germline CDR1 SGDLS, CDR2 YYNGEE. This CDR3 has 15 residues. The CDR3, as DNA: TGTGCCAGCAGCGTACTCGGAACGAACACCGGGGAGCTGTTTTTT. Protein product: CASSVLGTNTGELFF.

The genes are TRBV2 and TRBJ2-7; tentative D call: TRBD2 (5 bases). V lost 3 bases and J 6 bases, leaving 18 bases between the germline ends. CDR1 is SNHLY and CDR2 is FYNNEI in the germline V gene. CDR3 size: 15 residues. CDR3 in amino acids: CASSERATLSSEQYF. The CDR3 bases are TGTGCCAGCAGTGAGCGGGCGACATTAAGCTCCGAGCAGTACTTC. Full variable domain (remainder filled in from reference TRBV2 and TRBJ2-7): EPEVTQTPSHQVTQMGQEVILRCVPISNHLYFYWYRQILGQKVEFLVSFYNNEISEKSEIFDDQFSVERPDGSNFTLKIRSTKLEDSAMYFCASSERATLSSEQYFGPGTRLTVT.

This clone was observed a handful of times. The V gene is TRBV7-9, the J gene TRBJ2-2, with 8 bases aligning to TRBD1. CDR1 SEHNR and CDR2 FQNEAQ come from the germline V gene (reference sequence). V shed 1 base and J 7 bases; nucleotides not matched to a gene: 5. There are 15 residues in the CDR3. CDR3 region: CASSLVSGGIGELFF. The CDR3 bases are TGTGCCAGCAGCTTAGTGTCAGGGGGCATCGGGGAGCTGTTTTTT.

The CDR3 coding sequence is TGTGCCAGCAGTTTGGCCGGGTTTCCCCTCGAGCAGTACTTC. The encoded protein is CASSLAGFPLEQYF. The rearrangement links TRBV27 to TRBJ2-7; no clear D gene. Germline CDR1 and CDR2: MNHEY and SMNVEV (reference sequence). With 3 bases removed from V and 6 bases from J, the gap between germline ends came to 15 bases. The CDR3 has 14 residues.

The rearrangement joins TRBV6-4 to TRBJ2-1; D possibly corresponds to TRBD1 (5 bases). CDR3 length: 14 residues. CDR1 and CDR2 from the germline V gene are MRHNA and SNTAGT. Trimming cost V 3 bases and J 0 bases, with 6 bases left between them. The CDR3 here is CASSEDSSYNEQFF. DNA of the CDR3: TGTGCCAGCAGTGAAGACAGCTCCTACAATGAGCAGTTCTTC.

The rearrangement uses TRBV7-8 and TRBJ1-3; a weak D match, TRBD1 (5 bases). Trimming left V 2 bases short and J 2 bases short, with 13 bases between. The germline V gene has CDR1 SGHVS and CDR2 FQNEAQ. The CDR3 extends over 16 amino acids. CDR3 nucleotide sequence: TGTGCCAGCAGCTTACGTTCGGCAGGGCCTGGAAACACCATATATTTT. Protein: CASSLRSAGPGNTIYF.

The genes are TRBV5-1 and TRBJ1-1; weak D call: TRBD1 (5 bases). V lost 0 bases and J 8 bases, leaving 11 bases between the germline ends. The CDR3 is 13 amino acids. CDR1 is SGHRS, CDR2 YFSETQ, per germline. CDR3 sequence reads: CASSLGRAPEAFF. The CDR3, as DNA: TGCGCCAGCAGCTTGGGCAGGGCCCCCGAAGCTTTCTTT.

This chain joins TRBV19 and TRBJ1-2, with D unclear. Trimming took 5 bases from V and 1 from J, leaving 17 bases between them. This CDR3 region has 16 residues. Looked up from germline, CDR1 is LNHDA and CDR2 is SQIVND (reference sequence). CDR3 loop: CASSGPAASYNYGYTF. CDR3 sequence (DNA): TGTGCCAGTAGTGGGCCAGCAGCTTCCTATAACTATGGCTACACCTTC.

The chain employs TRBV11-1 and TRBJ1-1; D possibly corresponds to TRBD1 (5 bases). This CDR3 region has 13 residues. V was clipped by 5 bases and J by 8 bases, with 15 bases between them. CDR1 is SGHAT, CDR2 FQDESV, per germline (reference sequence). DNA of the CDR3: TGTGCCAGCAGCCCGTGGACACGGGAAGAAGCTTTCTTT. This gives the protein CASSPWTREEAFF.

This chain connects TRBV5-5 to TRBJ2-7, with 9 bases matching TRBD1. Germline CDR1 SGHKS, CDR2 YYEKEE (reference sequence). The CDR3 has 14 residues. The junction had 5 bases not matched to a gene; V was cut back by 4 bases and J by 3 bases. In DNA form, the CDR3 reads TGTGCCAGCAGCCCGGACAGGGGCCTCTACGAGCAGTACTTC. It encodes CASSPDRGLYEQYF. Using reference TRBV5-5 and TRBJ2-7 for the parts outside the CDR3, the full variable domain is DAGVTQSPTHLIKTRGQQVTLRCSPISGHKSVSWYQQVLGQGPQFIFQYYEKEERGRGNFPDRFSARQFPNYSSELNVNALLLGDSALYLCASSPDRGLYEQYFGPGTRLTVT.

In its sample, this clone was seen once. This chain uses TRBV18 with TRBJ1-1, with D possibly TRBD1 on 6 matching bases. Trimming shortened V by 2 bases and J by 6 bases, and 13 bases separated the two germline ends. The germline CDR1 and CDR2 sequences are KGHSH and LQKENI. The CDR3 runs 14 residues. The CDR3 reads CASSPTGRKAEAFF. CDR3 DNA: TGTGCCAGCTCACCAACAGGGAGGAAAGCTGAAGCTTTCTTT. The whole variable domain, filled in from reference TRBV18 and TRBJ1-1, reads NAGVMQNPRHLVRRRGQEARLRCSPMKGHSHVYWYRQLPEEGLKFMVYLQKENIIDESGMPKERFSAEFPKEGPSILRIQQVVRGDSAAYFCASSPTGRKAEAFFGQGTRLTVV.

The chain carries TRBV7-2 and TRBJ1-2; tentative D call: TRBD1 (5 bases). CDR3 length: 13 residues. Germline values: CDR1 SGHTA, CDR2 FQGNSA. Trimming cost V 5 bases and J 2 bases, with 9 bases left between them. The DNA for the CDR3 is TGTGCCAGCAGCGGAAGGGGAAACTATGGCTACACCTTC. Amino acid sequence: CASSGRGNYGYTF.

The V and J genes are TRBV18 and TRBJ2-5; D gene unclear. This CDR3 has 13 amino acids. Trimming left V 3 bases short and J 2 bases short, with 7 bases between. The germline CDR1 and CDR2 sequences are KGHSH and LQKENI. As DNA, the CDR3 is TGTGCCAGCTCACCCGGGTTTCAAGAGACCCAGTACTTC. It translates to CASSPGFQETQYF.

The genes are TRBV5-1 and TRBJ1-3; no firm D call. V lost 2 bases and J lost 1, with 10 bases in between. Per germline, CDR1 SGHRS and CDR2 YFSETQ. The CDR3 contains 15 residues. In DNA form, the CDR3 reads TGCGCCAGCAGCTTCTCAGCCTTTTCTGGAAACACCATATATTTT. This sequence encodes CASSFSAFSGNTIYF.

This clone was picked up a small number of times. A read error may account for a junction end that differs from germline. The V call is TRBV7-9, the J call TRBJ2-7; tentative D call: TRBD2 (6 bases). From germline, CDR1 is SEHNR and CDR2 FQNEAQ (reference sequence). CDR3 size: 14 residues. The CDR3 spells CASSPGLLANEQYF. The CDR3 DNA reads TGCGCCAGCAGCCCCGGTTTGCTAGCGAACGAGCAGTACTTC.

The rearrangement uses TRBV18 and TRBJ1-1; D uncertain. Between the trimmed V and J ends, which lost 2 bases and 4 bases, there was a span of 11 bases. This CDR3 has 14 residues. The germline V gene encodes CDR1 KGHSH and CDR2 LQKENI. The CDR3 is CASSPGGSGTEAFF. In DNA, the CDR3 is TGTGCCAGCTCACCAGGAGGTAGCGGCACTGAAGCTTTCTTT.

This clone was observed a single time. The gene calls are TRBV28 and TRBJ2-5, with D perhaps TRBD2 (6 bases). This CDR3 is 13 amino acids long. V was trimmed by 5 bases and J by 5 bases, leaving 12 bases between them. The V gene's germline CDR1 is MDHEN and CDR2 SYDVKM. The CDR3 region has the DNA TGTGCCAGCAGTGTGATTGGGAGGGAGACCCAGTACTTC. This translates into CASSVIGRETQYF.

The chain recombines TRBV7-2 with TRBJ2-7; D might be TRBD2 (6 bases). Trimming took 1 base from V and 3 from J, leaving 13 bases between them. Per the germline V gene, CDR1 is SGHTA and CDR2 is FQGNSA. The CDR3 extends over 15 amino acids. CDR3 sequence: CASSLDGGIRYEQYF. In DNA, the CDR3 is TGTGCCAGCAGCTTAGACGGAGGGATCCGCTACGAGCAGTACTTC.

The chain uses TRBV7-3 and TRBJ2-2; a weak D match, TRBD2 (5 bases). Germline V gene sequence: CDR1 SGHTA, CDR2 FQGTGA. The CDR3 runs 12 residues. Trimming left V 4 bases short and J 6 bases short, with 6 bases between. The CDR3 reads CASSWESGELFF. The CDR3 region has the DNA TGTGCCAGCAGCTGGGAGTCCGGGGAGCTGTTTTTT.

The gene calls are TRBV9 and TRBJ2-7; D not resolved. Germline V gives CDR1 SGDLS, CDR2 YYNGEE. The CDR3 is 14 residues long. Trimming removed 0 bases at V and 6 bases at J, with 13 bases between. CDR3: CASSVAARMTEQYF. The CDR3 bases are TGTGCCAGCAGCGTAGCCGCCAGGATGACCGAGCAGTACTTC.